The 14 T cell receptor beta chains in this list originate from one sample, sequenced in a study of shared clonotypes between healthy human individuals (dated by TCRdb to the early 2020s). Library construction relied on the immunoSEQ multiplex PCR assay. TCRdb limited this immuneACCESS table to in-frame rearrangements with V and J called. A share of clones is missing; checked studies link under half to unresolved V genes, and the rest is unexplained. For this sample the table gives more than 2 million clones, of which approximately 96% were detected only once. Less than 0.15% of the sample lies in the top ten. The specimen was naive CD4+ T cells sorted from blood. Per the publication, the cell subset or site label means: CD45RA+ positively selected. Receptor source: a man younger than 30 in good health.

The chain couples TRBV30 to TRBJ2-1; 10 bases fit TRBD1. This CDR3 region has 14 residues. Trimming at V came to 3 bases and at J to 3 bases, leaving 2 bases not matched to a gene. Per the germline V gene, CDR1 is GTSNPN and CDR2 is SVGIG (reference sequence). The CDR3 DNA follows: TGTGCCTGGAGCGGGGACAGGGGCTACAATGAGCAGTTCTTC. Residues: CAWSGDRGYNEQFF.

The chain combines TRBV4-3 with TRBJ2-2, with D unresolved. This CDR3 comprises 17 residues. Trimming took off 0 bases at V and 1 base at J, with 12 bases between the two ends. The germline gives CDR1 LGHNA, CDR2 YSLEER. CDR3 in DNA: TGCGCCAGCAGCCAAGAGGGAAGGCATTGGAACACCGGGGAGCTGTTTTTT. Amino acid sequence: CASSQEGRHWNTGELFF.

This clone was observed a single time. V gene TRBV28 combines with J gene TRBJ2-7, with D possibly TRBD2 on 6 matching bases. The CDR3 consists of 15 residues. From germline, CDR1 is MDHEN and CDR2 SYDVKM. Trimming removed 5 bases from V and 3 bases from J, with 17 bases in between. The chain's CDR3 is CASSPAGKDSYEQYF. CDR3 nucleotide sequence: TGTGCCAGCAGTCCCGCGGGGAAAGACAGCTACGAGCAGTACTTC. Drawing the rest from reference TRBV28 and TRBJ2-7, the complete variable domain is DVKVTQSSRYLVKRTGEKVFLECVQDMDHENMFWYRQDPGLGLRLIYFSYDVKMKEKGDIPEGYSVSREKKERFSLILESASTNQTSMYLCASSPAGKDSYEQYFGPGTRLTVT.

This clone came up once. The genes are TRBV5-1 and TRBJ2-5; 8 bases align to TRBD1. CDR3 length: 16 amino acids. Losses at the gene ends were 4 bases for V and 4 bases for J; bases not matched to a gene: 12. Per germline, CDR1 SGHRS and CDR2 YFSETQ. CDR3 sequence: CASSKQLETGAETQYF. As DNA, the CDR3 is TGCGCCAGCAGCAAACAACTCGAGACAGGGGCAGAGACCCAGTACTTC. Supplemented by reference TRBV5-1 and TRBJ2-5, the full variable domain reads KAGVTQTPRYLIKTRGQQVTLSCSPISGHRSVSWYQQTPGQGLQFLFEYFSETQRNKGNFPGRFSGRQFSNSRSEMNVSTLELGDSALYLCASSKQLETGAETQYFGPGTRLLVL.

This clone was recorded once. The V and J genes are TRBV18 and TRBJ1-4; unclear D gene. This CDR3 contains 15 residues. Germline loops: CDR1 KGHSH, CDR2 LQKENI. Trimming stripped 3 bases from V and 9 bases from J, with 17 bases between. CDR3: CASSPEGSSVQKLFF. Here the CDR3 DNA reads TGTGCCAGCTCACCTGAGGGCAGCTCTGTGCAAAAACTGTTTTTT.

The chain is built from TRBV4-3 and TRBJ2-1; 12 bases align to TRBD1. Germline CDR1 LGHNA, CDR2 YSLEER. Trimming at V came to 4 bases and at J to 7 bases, leaving 5 bases not matched to a gene. The CDR3 length is 15 residues. The CDR3 coding sequence is TGCGCCAGCAGCCTGGGACAGGGGGCGCCTAATGAGCAGTTCTTC. It is translated as CASSLGQGAPNEQFF.

CDR3: CASRGHSLGNTIYF. The CDR3 DNA reads as TGTGCCAGCAGGGGGCATTCGTTGGGTAACACCATATATTTT. The chain combines TRBV11-2 with TRBJ1-3; D might be TRBD1 (5 bases). The germline V gene has CDR1 SGHAT and CDR2 FQNNGV. Trimming pared 6 bases from V and 7 bases from J, leaving 16 bases between. CDR3 size: 14 residues.

The CDR3 DNA reads as TGTGCCAGCAGCGTGGCGGGAGCGACCTACAATGAGCAGTTCTTC. The encoded protein is CASSVAGATYNEQFF. The rearrangement joins TRBV9 to TRBJ2-1; 7 nucleotides line up with TRBD2. Trimming at V came to 2 bases and at J to 2 bases, leaving 4 bases not matched to a gene. Per germline, CDR1 SGDLS and CDR2 YYNGEE. The CDR3 is 15 amino acids. Using reference TRBV9 and TRBJ2-1 for the parts outside the CDR3, the full variable domain is DSGVTQTPKHLITATGQRVTLRCSPRSGDLSVYWYQQSLDQGLQFLIQYYNGEERAKGNILERFSAQQFPDLHSELNLSSLELGDSALYFCASSVAGATYNEQFFGPGTRLTVL.

In this sample, this clone turned up once. This chain connects TRBV12-5 to TRBJ2-7, with a weak D call TRBD2 (6 bases). The CDR3 spans 15 residues. From germline, CDR1 is LGHNT and CDR2 FRNRAP. V lost 0 bases and J lost 3, with 12 bases in between. CDR3 DNA sequence: TGTGCTAGTGGTTTGGTACCGGGGGTGTACTACGAGCAGTACTTC. Residues: CASGLVPGVYYEQYF.

This chain connects TRBV5-1 to TRBJ1-6; TRBD1 aligns across 8 bases. V shed 1 base, J shed 10 bases, and the junction held 1 base outside the gene matches. Germline V lookup: CDR1 SGHRS, CDR2 YFSETQ. The CDR3 extends over 13 amino acids. DNA for the CDR3: TGCGCCAGCAGCTTGACAGGGGGGTCACCCCTCCACTTT. Translating gives CASSLTGGSPLHF.

The V call is TRBV27, the J call TRBJ2-7; 10 bases agree with TRBD2. CDR3 size: 16 residues. Trimming took 3 bases from V and 2 from J; bases not matched to a gene: 7. CDR1 is MNHEY and CDR2 is SMNVEV in the germline V gene (reference sequence). The CDR3 bases are TGTGCCAGCAGTTTGACTCGGACTAGCGGTCCCTACGAGCAGTACTTC. It is translated as CASSLTRTSGPYEQYF.

This sequence joins TRBV5-8 and TRBJ1-2; 7 bases are shared with TRBD1. This CDR3 has 14 residues. V was clipped by 8 bases and J by 4 bases; unmatched bases: 11. CDR1 is SGHTS, CDR2 YDEGEE, per germline. This CDR3 is CASINTGTVYGYTF. The CDR3 nucleotides are TGTGCCAGTATCAACACCGGGACAGTCTATGGCTACACCTTC.

Notes on this clone: This sample also contains other DNA sequences that code for the same CDR3. The chain recombines TRBV18 with TRBJ2-5; no clear D gene. Germline CDR1 reads KGHSH; CDR2 reads LQKENI. V lost 6 bases and J 2 bases, leaving 7 bases between the germline ends. CDR3 length: 12 residues. CDR3 residues: CASSGRQETQYF. CDR3 DNA sequence: TGTGCCAGCTCCGGCAGGCAAGAGACCCAGTACTTC. Combining the CDR3 with reference TRBV18 and TRBJ2-5 gives the whole variable domain NAGVMQNPRHLVRRRGQEARLRCSPMKGHSHVYWYRQLPEEGLKFMVYLQKENIIDESGMPKERFSAEFPKEGPSILRIQQVVRGDSAAYFCASSGRQETQYFGPGTRLLVL.

The CDR3 loop reads CASSPGRALGNEQFF. Here the CDR3 DNA reads TGTGCCAGCAGTCCCGGAAGGGCCCTCGGCAATGAGCAGTTCTTC. The chain employs TRBV6-5 and TRBJ2-1; D is undetermined. Germline V gene data show CDR1 as MNHEY and CDR2 as SVGAGI. The CDR3 is made up of 15 amino acids. Trimming left V 5 bases short and J 6 bases short, with 17 bases between.